This T cell receptor beta chain was sequenced in a study of OX40 agonist ivuxolimab in advanced cancers. Study details: The patients got ivuxolimab, which is an agonistic anti-OX40 (CD134) antibody. It was permissible to have had prior anti-PD-1, anti-PD-L1 or anti-CTLA-4 therapy, and approximately 40% had some.

Concerning this clone: The antigen is not known.

Profiled with immunoSEQ multiplex PCR; TCRdb holds only in-frame clones, not every one. The table shows under 35,000 clones, with around 92% occurring only once. Whole-study results and caveats: CD4+ T cells averaged fewer expanded clones than CD8+ T cells.

J gave up 2 bases and V 0 bases, and 8 bases lay outside the gene matches. This CDR3 has 19 amino acids. CDR1 is SGDLS and CDR2 is YYNGEE in the germline V gene. This sequence originates from an adult with an advanced solid tumor such as melanoma, head and neck, liver or kidney cancer. Material: CD4+ or CD8+ T cells sorted from blood, obtained in a trial of the OX40 agonist ivuxolimab. The V gene is TRBV9, the J gene TRBJ2-3; 14 bases match TRBD2. This chain's CDR3 is CASSVGLAGGPEYTDTQYF. CDR3 sequence (DNA): TGTGCCAGCAGCGTAGGACTAGCGGGAGGGCCCGAATACACAGATACGCAGTATTTT.